The rows below give T cell receptor beta chains drawn from one sample of a study of beta chain features in type 1 diabetes. TCRdb's copy holds only in-frame clones and misses some; the assay was immunoSEQ multiplex PCR. This table holds 810,000 or so clones, 17% found once. The sample taken for sequencing was naive CD4+ T cells from blood. Receptors originate from a woman aged 18-35 years in good health. The CDR3 runs from the conserved cysteine through the conserved F or W. Fields, in order: D gene, V gene, J gene, clone size, CDR3 protein, CDR3 DNA. D genes are given only for firm matches. For some rows the clone size is stated as once, few or many, or as a class when expanded; others skip it.

D: -; V: TRBV28; J: TRBJ2-6; size: few; CDR3: CASSPKQGLLSGANVLTF; DNA: TGTGCCAGCAGTCCGAAACAGGGCCTCCTCTCTGGGGCCAACGTCCTGACTTTC
D: -; V: TRBV7-2; J: TRBJ2-7; size: -; CDR3: CASSLAQGRYEQYF; DNA: TGTGCCAGCAGCTTAGCGCAGGGGAGGTACGAGCAGTACTTC
D: -; V: TRBV5-6; J: TRBJ2-7; size: -; CDR3: CASSPTGSLSYEQYF; DNA: TGTGCCAGCAGCCCCACGGGGTCCCTCTCCTACGAGCAGTACTTC
D: TRBD1; V: TRBV6-5; J: TRBJ2-7; size: -; CDR3: CASSYNRDSAYEQYF; DNA: TGTGCCAGCAGTTACAACCGGGACAGTGCCTACGAGCAGTACTTC
D: -; V: TRBV4-3; J: TRBJ2-1; size: few; CDR3: CASSQAPVSSYNEQFF; DNA: TGCGCCAGCAGCCAAGCCCCGGTTAGCTCCTACAATGAGCAGTTCTTC
D: -; V: TRBV6-5; J: TRBJ1-5; size: -; CDR3: CASCPRPNQPQHF; DNA: TGTGCCAGCTGCCCTAGGCCCAATCAGCCCCAGCATTTT
D: -; V: TRBV11-1; J: TRBJ2-7; size: few; CDR3: CASSLDRLTYEQYF; DNA: TGTGCCAGCAGCTTAGATCGCTTAACCTACGAGCAGTACTTC
D: TRBD1; V: TRBV11-2; J: TRBJ2-7; size: few; CDR3: CASSRRQGWDEQYF; DNA: TGTGCCAGCAGCCGCCGACAGGGATGGGACGAGCAGTACTTC
D: -; V: TRBV7-2; J: TRBJ2-3; size: -; CDR3: CASSSMNTQYF; DNA: TGTGCCAGCAGCTCCATGAATACGCAGTATTTT
D: -; V: TRBV7-9; J: TRBJ1-3; size: -; CDR3: CASSPTGYGNTIYF; DNA: TGTGCCAGCAGCCCTACAGGGTACGGAAACACCATATATTTT
D: -; V: TRBV18; J: TRBJ2-2; size: -; CDR3: CASSPVESNTGELFF; DNA: TGTGCCAGCTCACCAGTGGAGAGTAACACCGGGGAGCTGTTTTTT
D: -; V: TRBV6-6; J: TRBJ1-2; size: few; CDR3: CIIGGNYGYTF; DNA: TGTATAATAGGGGGGAACTATGGCTACACCTTC
D: -; V: TRBV27; J: TRBJ1-4; size: -; CDR3: CASSIRGVNEKLFF; DNA: TGTGCCAGTTCGATCCGGGGAGTTAATGAAAAACTGTTTTTT
D: TRBD2; V: TRBV28; J: TRBJ2-7; size: -; CDR3: CASRRGSAGGSYEQYF; DNA: TGTGCCAGCAGACGGGGCTCGGCGGGAGGGAGTTACGAGCAGTACTTC
D: TRBD1; V: TRBV28; J: TRBJ2-6; size: -; CDR3: CASSSTGAGANVLTF; DNA: TGTGCCAGCAGTTCAACAGGGGCTGGGGCCAACGTCCTGACTTTC
D: -; V: TRBV18; J: TRBJ1-1; size: -; CDR3: CASSPIGPPTEAFF; DNA: TGTGCCAGCTCACCCATCGGGCCACCGACTGAAGCTTTCTTT
D: -; V: TRBV7-9; J: TRBJ2-4; size: few; CDR3: CASSQDLWGWAKNIQYF; DNA: TGTGCCAGCAGCCAAGATCTCTGGGGATGGGCCAAAAACATTCAGTACTTC
D: -; V: TRBV19; J: TRBJ2-2; size: -; CDR3: CASSGDAMHLRTGELFF; DNA: TGTGCCAGTAGTGGGGATGCTATGCATTTGAGGACCGGGGAGCTGTTTTTT
D: TRBD2; V: TRBV14; J: TRBJ2-7; size: -; CDR3: CASSRYRTSGSPSSYEQYF; DNA: TGTGCCAGCAGCCGGTACAGGACTAGCGGGAGTCCTTCCAGCTACGAGCAGTACTTC
D: TRBD1; V: TRBV16; J: TRBJ2-7; size: few; CDR3: CASSQTSGQGGRGAYEQYF; DNA: TGTGCCAGCAGCCAGACTTCGGGACAGGGAGGACGGGGAGCCTACGAGCAGTACTTC
D: -; V: TRBV7-6; J: TRBJ2-3; size: -; CDR3: CASSLTVGDTQYF; DNA: TGTGCCAGCAGCTTAACGGTCGGAGATACGCAGTATTTT
D: -; V: TRBV2; J: TRBJ1-4; size: -; CDR3: CASYRVLGEKLFF; DNA: TGTGCCAGCTATCGGGTTCTGGGTGAAAAACTGTTTTTT
D: TRBD2; V: TRBV7-9; J: TRBJ2-1; size: -; CDR3: CASRSGTSGNEQFF; DNA: TGTGCCAGCAGATCCGGGACTAGCGGGAATGAGCAGTTCTTC
D: -; V: TRBV23-1; J: TRBJ2-7; size: -; CDR3: CASSQSPGSISYEQYF; DNA: TGCGCCAGCAGTCAATCCCCGGGGTCTATCTCCTACGAGCAGTACTTC
D: -; V: TRBV18; J: TRBJ1-2; size: -; CDR3: CASSPREVFGYTF; DNA: TGTGCCAGCTCACCGAGGGAGGTCTTTGGCTACACCTTC
D: TRBD2; V: TRBV6-6; J: TRBJ2-3; size: few; CDR3: CASRRAGETDTQYF; DNA: TGTGCCAGCAGACGAGCGGGAGAAACAGATACGCAGTATTTT
D: -; V: TRBV7-9; J: TRBJ2-2; size: -; CDR3: CASSLSGAGELFF; DNA: TGTGCCAGCAGCTTATCAGGGGCCGGGGAGCTGTTTTTT
D: -; V: TRBV5-4; J: TRBJ2-3; size: -; CDR3: CASSSFTSTDTQYF; DNA: TGTGCCAGCAGCTCTTTTACTAGCACAGATACGCAGTATTTT
D: TRBD1; V: TRBV7-3; J: TRBJ1-1; size: -; CDR3: CASSLRQGGITEAFF; DNA: TGTGCCAGCAGCTTAAGACAGGGAGGGATCACTGAAGCTTTCTTT
D: -; V: TRBV20-1; J: TRBJ2-1; size: -; CDR3: CSASGPNEQFF; DNA: TGCAGTGCTAGTGGTCCCAATGAGCAGTTCTTC
D: TRBD1; V: TRBV5-1; J: TRBJ1-3; size: -; CDR3: CASSSTGTGNTIYF; DNA: TGCGCCAGCAGTTCGACAGGGACTGGAAACACCATATATTTT
D: -; V: TRBV29-1; J: TRBJ2-3; size: few; CDR3: CSVAQGADTQYF; DNA: TGCAGCGTTGCGCAGGGAGCAGATACGCAGTATTTT
D: TRBD1; V: TRBV20-1; J: TRBJ1-2; size: -; CDR3: CSARTRGGYTF; DNA: TGCAGTGCTAGAACCAGGGGGGGCTACACCTTC
D: -; V: TRBV4-1; J: TRBJ1-2; size: -; CDR3: CASSQEPGTGYTF; DNA: TGCGCCAGCAGCCAAGAGCCGGGTACGGGCTACACCTTC
D: TRBD1; V: TRBV7-2; J: TRBJ1-5; size: few; CDR3: CASSLMTGGIGQPQHF; DNA: TGTGCCAGCAGCTTAATGACAGGGGGCATCGGACAGCCCCAGCATTTT
D: TRBD1; V: TRBV4-1; J: TRBJ2-3; size: -; CDR3: CASSHASGTGFTDTQYF; DNA: TGCGCCAGCAGCCACGCTTCCGGGACAGGGTTCACAGATACGCAGTATTTT
D: -; V: TRBV2; J: TRBJ2-7; size: -; CDR3: CASSDDNPSYEQYF; DNA: TGTGCCAGCAGTGACGATAATCCATCCTACGAGCAGTACTTC
D: -; V: TRBV25-1; J: TRBJ2-7; size: few; CDR3: CASSQLDSYEQYF; DNA: TGTGCCAGCAGTCAACTAGACAGCTACGAGCAGTACTTC
D: -; V: TRBV2; J: TRBJ2-6; size: -; CDR3: CASSEADRAPLSDGANVLTF; DNA: TGTGCCAGCAGTGAAGCGGATAGAGCCCCACTCTCTGATGGGGCCAACGTCCTGACTTTC
D: -; V: TRBV5-1; J: TRBJ1-4; size: few; CDR3: CASSSQQGEKLFF; DNA: TGCGCCAGCAGCTCCCAGCAAGGTGAAAAACTGTTTTTT
D: -; V: TRBV15; J: TRBJ2-3; size: few; CDR3: CATSRVPGDTQYF; DNA: TGTGCCACCAGCAGAGTCCCAGGAGATACGCAGTATTTT
D: TRBD1; V: TRBV2; J: TRBJ1-4; size: few; CDR3: CASSPTGSNEKLFF; DNA: TGTGCCAGCAGCCCGACAGGGTCTAATGAAAAACTGTTTTTT
D: TRBD1; V: TRBV7-9; J: TRBJ2-3; size: -; CDR3: CASSSTGTGSRTDTQYF; DNA: TGTGCCAGCAGCTCAACCGGGACAGGGAGTCGGACAGATACGCAGTATTTT
D: -; V: TRBV2; J: TRBJ2-1; size: few; CDR3: CASRELLSSYNEQFF; DNA: TGTGCCAGCAGGGAGCTTCTGAGCTCCTACAATGAGCAGTTCTTC
D: -; V: TRBV27; J: TRBJ1-2; size: few; CDR3: CASSSKGHYGYTF; DNA: TGTGCCAGCAGTTCGAAGGGGCACTATGGCTACACCTTC